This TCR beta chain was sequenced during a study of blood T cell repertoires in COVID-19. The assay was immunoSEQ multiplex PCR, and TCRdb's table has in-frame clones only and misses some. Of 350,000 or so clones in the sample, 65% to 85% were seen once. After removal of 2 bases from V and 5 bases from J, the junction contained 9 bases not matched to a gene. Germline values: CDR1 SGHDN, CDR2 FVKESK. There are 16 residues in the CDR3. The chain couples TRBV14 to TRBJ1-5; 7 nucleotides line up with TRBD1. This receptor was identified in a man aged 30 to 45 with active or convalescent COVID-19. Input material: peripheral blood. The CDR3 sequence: CASSQRKDRKDQPQHF. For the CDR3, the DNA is TGTGCCAGCAGCCAAAGAAAGGACAGGAAGGATCAGCCCCAGCATTTT.